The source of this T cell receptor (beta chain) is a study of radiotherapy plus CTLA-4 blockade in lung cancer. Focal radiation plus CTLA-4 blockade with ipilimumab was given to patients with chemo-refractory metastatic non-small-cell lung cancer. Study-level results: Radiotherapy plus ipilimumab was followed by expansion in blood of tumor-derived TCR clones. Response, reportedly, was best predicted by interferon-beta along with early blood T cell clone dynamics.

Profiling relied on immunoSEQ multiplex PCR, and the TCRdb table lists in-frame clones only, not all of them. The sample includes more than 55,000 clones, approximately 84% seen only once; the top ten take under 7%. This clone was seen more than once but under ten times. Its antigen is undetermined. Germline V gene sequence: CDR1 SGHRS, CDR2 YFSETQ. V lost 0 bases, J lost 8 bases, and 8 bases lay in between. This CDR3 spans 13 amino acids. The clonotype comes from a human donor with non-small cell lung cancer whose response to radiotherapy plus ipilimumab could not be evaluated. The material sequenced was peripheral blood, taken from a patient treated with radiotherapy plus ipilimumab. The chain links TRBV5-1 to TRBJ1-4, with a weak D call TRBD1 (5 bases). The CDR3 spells CASSLGGGEKLFF. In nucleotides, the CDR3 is TGCGCCAGCAGCTTGGGTGGGGGGGAAAAACTGTTTTTT.